This T cell receptor (beta chain) stems from a study of CXCR4 blockade with PD-1 therapy in pancreatic cancer. Study-wide results and limits: Without paired alpha-beta data, shared specificity of dominant clones is unconfirmed. Clone frequency correlated with its number of distinct nucleotide rearrangements. Survival did not correlate with tumor clonality, which averaged around 0.14 versus 0.05.

The CDR3 has 16 amino acids. The junction had 14 bases not matched to a gene; V was cut back by 2 bases and J by 13 bases. Germline-derived CDR1 and CDR2 are SGHTA and FQGNSA. No neoadjuvant therapy was given before resection to the patients supplying these archived tumor blocks. The method was immunoSEQ multiplex PCR; TCRdb's version includes in-frame clones alone and lacks a portion of them. The table records approximately 5,900 clones, approximately 40% of them present only once. This clone was detected a few times. Its specificity is not known. The sequence was obtained from a human donor with pancreatic ductal adenocarcinoma. Sample: tumor tissue. The gene calls are TRBV7-2 and TRBJ2-7, with 13 positions matching TRBD2. The CDR3 DNA is TGTGCCAGCAGCTTACGGACTAGCGGGAGCCCCAAGACCGTCTACTTC. As protein: CASSLRTSGSPKTVYF.